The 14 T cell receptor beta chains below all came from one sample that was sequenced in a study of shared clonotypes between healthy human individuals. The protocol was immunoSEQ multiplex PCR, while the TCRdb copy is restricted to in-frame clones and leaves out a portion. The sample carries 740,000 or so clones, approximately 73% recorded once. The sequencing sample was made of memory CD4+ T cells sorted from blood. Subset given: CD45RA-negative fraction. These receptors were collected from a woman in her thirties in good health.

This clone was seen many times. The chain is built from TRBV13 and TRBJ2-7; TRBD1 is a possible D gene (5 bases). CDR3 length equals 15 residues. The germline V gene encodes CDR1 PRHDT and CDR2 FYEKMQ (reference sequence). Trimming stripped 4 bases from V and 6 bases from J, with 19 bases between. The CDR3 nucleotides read TGTGCCAGCAGCTATGGGTTAGTCTCCCAGGGCGAGCAGTACTTC. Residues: CASSYGLVSQGEQYF.

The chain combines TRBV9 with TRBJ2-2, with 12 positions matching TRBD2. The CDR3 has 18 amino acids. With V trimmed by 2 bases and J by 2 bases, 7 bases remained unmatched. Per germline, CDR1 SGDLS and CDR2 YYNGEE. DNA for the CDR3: TGTGCCAGCAGCGTCCGACTAGCGGGAGCCCACAACACCGGGGAGCTGTTTTTT. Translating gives CASSVRLAGAHNTGELFF.

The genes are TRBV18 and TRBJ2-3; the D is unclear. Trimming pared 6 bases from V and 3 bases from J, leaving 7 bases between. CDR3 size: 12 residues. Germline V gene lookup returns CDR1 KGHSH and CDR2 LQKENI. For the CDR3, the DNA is TGTGCCAGCTCGGGGATGACAGATACGCAGTATTTT. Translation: CASSGMTDTQYF.

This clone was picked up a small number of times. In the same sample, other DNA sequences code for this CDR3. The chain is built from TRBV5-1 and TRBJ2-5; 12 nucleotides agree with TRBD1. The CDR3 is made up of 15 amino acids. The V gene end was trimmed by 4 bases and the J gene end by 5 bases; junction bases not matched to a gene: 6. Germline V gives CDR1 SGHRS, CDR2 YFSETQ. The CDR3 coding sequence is TGCGCCAGCAGCGGGGGACAGGGGGCAGGGGAGACCCAGTACTTC. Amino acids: CASSGGQGAGETQYF.

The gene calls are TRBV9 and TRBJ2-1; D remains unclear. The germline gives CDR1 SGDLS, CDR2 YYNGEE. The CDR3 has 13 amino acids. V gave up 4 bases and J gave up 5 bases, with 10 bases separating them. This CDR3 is CASSSRLDNEQFF. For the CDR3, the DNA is TGTGCCAGCAGCTCGCGACTGGACAATGAGCAGTTCTTC.

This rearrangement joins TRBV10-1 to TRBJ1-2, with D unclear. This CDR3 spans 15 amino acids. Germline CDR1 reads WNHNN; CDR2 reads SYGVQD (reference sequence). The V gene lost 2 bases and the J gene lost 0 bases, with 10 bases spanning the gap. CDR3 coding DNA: TGCGCCAGCAGTGAGGGCCCGCTCGCTAACTATGGCTACACCTTC. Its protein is CASSEGPLANYGYTF.

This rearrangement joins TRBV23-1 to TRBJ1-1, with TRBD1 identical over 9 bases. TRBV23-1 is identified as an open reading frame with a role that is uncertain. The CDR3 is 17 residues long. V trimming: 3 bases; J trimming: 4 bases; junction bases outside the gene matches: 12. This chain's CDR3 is CASSHSWTGVRSTEAFF. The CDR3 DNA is TGCGCCAGCAGTCATAGCTGGACAGGGGTTCGGAGCACTGAAGCTTTCTTT.

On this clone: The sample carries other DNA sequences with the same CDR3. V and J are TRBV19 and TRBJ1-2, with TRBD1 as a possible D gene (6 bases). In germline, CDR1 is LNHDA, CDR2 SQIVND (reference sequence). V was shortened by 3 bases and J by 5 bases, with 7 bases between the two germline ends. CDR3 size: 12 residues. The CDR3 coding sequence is TGTGCCAGTAGTATTCAGGGGTATGGCTACACCTTC. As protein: CASSIQGYGYTF.

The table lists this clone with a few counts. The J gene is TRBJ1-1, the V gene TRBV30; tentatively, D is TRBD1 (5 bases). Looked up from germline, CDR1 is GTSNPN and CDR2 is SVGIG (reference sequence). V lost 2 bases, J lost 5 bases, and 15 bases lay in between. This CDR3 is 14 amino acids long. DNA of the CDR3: TGTGCCTGGAGTCGGGGCAATGGTATTACTGAAGCTTTCTTT. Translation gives CAWSRGNGITEAFF.

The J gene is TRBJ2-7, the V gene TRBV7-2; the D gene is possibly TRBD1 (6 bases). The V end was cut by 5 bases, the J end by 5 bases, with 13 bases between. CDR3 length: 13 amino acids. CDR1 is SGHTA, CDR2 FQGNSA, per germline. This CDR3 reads CASSLQGKDEQYF. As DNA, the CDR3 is TGTGCCAGCAGCCTACAGGGAAAGGACGAGCAGTACTTC.

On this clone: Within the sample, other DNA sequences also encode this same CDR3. CDR3 loop: CAISESSGTDTQYF. CDR3 nucleotides: TGTGCCATCAGTGAGTCGAGCGGCACAGATACGCAGTATTTT. V is TRBV10-3 and J is TRBJ2-3; D is unresolved. V was trimmed by 0 bases and J by 1 base, leaving 5 bases between them. The CDR3 spans 14 residues. Germline CDR1 and CDR2: ENHRY and SYGVKD.

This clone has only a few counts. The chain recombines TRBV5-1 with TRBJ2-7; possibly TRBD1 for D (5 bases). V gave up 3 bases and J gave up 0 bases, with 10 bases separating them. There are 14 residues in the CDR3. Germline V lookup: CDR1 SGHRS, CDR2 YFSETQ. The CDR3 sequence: CASSSDTNSYEQYF. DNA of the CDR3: TGCGCCAGCAGCTCGGACACTAACTCCTACGAGCAGTACTTC.

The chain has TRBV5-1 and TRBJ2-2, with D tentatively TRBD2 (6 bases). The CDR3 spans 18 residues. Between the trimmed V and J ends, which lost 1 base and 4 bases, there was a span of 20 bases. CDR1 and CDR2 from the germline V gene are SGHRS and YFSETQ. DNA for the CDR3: TGCGCCAGCAGCTTGACAAACGCCGGGACTCTTCTCACCGGGGAGCTGTTTTTT. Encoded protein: CASSLTNAGTLLTGELFF.

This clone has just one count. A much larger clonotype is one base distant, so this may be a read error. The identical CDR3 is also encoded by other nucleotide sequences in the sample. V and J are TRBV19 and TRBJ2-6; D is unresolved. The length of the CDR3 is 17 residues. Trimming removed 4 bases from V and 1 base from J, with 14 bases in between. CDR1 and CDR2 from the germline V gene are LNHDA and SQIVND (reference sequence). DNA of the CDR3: TGTGCCAGTAGTAGAAGTAGTTCGTTGTCTGGGGCCAACGTCCTGACTTTC. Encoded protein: CASSRSSSLSGANVLTF.